This T cell receptor beta chain was found in a study of T-cell memory formation after mild COVID-19. Study summary: Across donors, TCR clusters were largely donor specific.

As concerns this clonotype: Its antigen is unknown.

Broader study findings: Later expanders leaned CD4+, whereas clones that contracted between day 15 and 85 were balanced CD4/CD8.

A 5'RACE reaction primed in the constant segment made cDNA libraries of TCR alpha and TCR beta, and these carried sample barcodes and UMIs. TCRdb re-derived calls from the 5' RACE reads in MiXCR, one entry per CDR3 protein. The sample holds 450,000 or so distinct CDR3 sequences, about 23% seen once. Germline V gene sequence: CDR1 SGDLS, CDR2 YYNGEE. The CDR3 spans 15 residues. The V end was cut by 3 bases, the J end by 5 bases, with 17 bases between. The chain couples TRBV9 to TRBJ2-5; tentatively, D is TRBD2 (6 bases). The sample comprised PBMCs or a T cell subset sorted from them (not recorded which). This clonotype was sampled from an adult woman who had mild COVID-19 (a few samples of this study predate the infection). Cell type and time point are not known. Written as DNA, the CDR3 is TGTGCCAGCAGCGGAGAGTTTGGAGGGGAGGAGACCCAGTACTTC. It specifies CASSGEFGGEETQYF.